A selection of T cell receptor beta chains follows, all from one sample in a study of blood T cells in healthy people across ages. MiXCR, run by TCRdb on the 5' RACE reads, gives a single entry per CDR3 protein. Among roughly 800,000 distinct CDR3 sequences listed, around 25% were seen once. This sample also belongs to another study, concerning T cells of mothers and their children.

The specimen sequenced was blood. All receptors derive from a boy aged 5-17 years in good health. The CDR3 runs from the conserved cysteine through the conserved F or W. The order of the fields is V gene, CDR3 length, clone size, D gene, J gene, CDR3 protein, CDR3 DNA. A D gene is named only where the DNA matches it firmly. Size values are once, few and many counts, or a class for expanded clones, and some rows have none.

V gene: TRBV19
CDR3 length: 16
clone size: few
D gene: .
J gene: TRBJ2-3
CDR3 protein: CASSLSRGGRRDTQYF
CDR3 DNA: TGTGCCAGTAGTCTCTCTCGGGGAGGAAGAAGAGATACGCAGTATTTT

V gene: TRBV7-2
CDR3 length: 13
clone size: .
D gene: .
J gene: TRBJ2-2
CDR3 protein: CASNAVGTGELFF
CDR3 DNA: TGTGCCAGCAATGCCGTGGGAACCGGGGAGCTGTTTTTT

V gene: TRBV20-1
CDR3 length: 14
clone size: few
D gene: TRBD1
J gene: TRBJ1-2
CDR3 protein: CSAPRRDRVYGYTF
CDR3 DNA: TGCAGTGCTCCCCGCCGGGACAGGGTCTATGGCTACACCTTC

V gene: TRBV5-1
CDR3 length: 15
clone size: many
D gene: TRBD1
J gene: TRBJ2-7
CDR3 protein: CASSLGTGGTYEQYF
CDR3 DNA: TGCGCCAGCAGCTTGGGGACAGGGGGGACCTACGAGCAGTACTTC

V gene: TRBV12-3/TRBV12-4
CDR3 length: 14
clone size: .
D gene: TRBD1
J gene: TRBJ2-7
CDR3 protein: CASSQGQLTYEQYF
CDR3 DNA: TGTGCCAGCAGCCAGGGACAGCTAACCTACGAGCAGTACTTC

V gene: TRBV4-3
CDR3 length: 14
clone size: .
D gene: .
J gene: TRBJ1-1
CDR3 protein: CASSQGTGPTEAFF
CDR3 DNA: TGCGCCAGCAGCCAAGGGACGGGTCCCACTGAAGCTTTCTTT

V gene: TRBV7-9
CDR3 length: 13
clone size: many
D gene: TRBD1
J gene: TRBJ1-5
CDR3 protein: CASSLDRNQPQHF
CDR3 DNA: TGTGCCAGCAGCTTGGACAGGAATCAGCCCCAGCATTTT

V gene: TRBV20-1
CDR3 length: 13
clone size: few
D gene: .
J gene: TRBJ1-1
CDR3 protein: CSAEWGGRTEAFF
CDR3 DNA: TGCAGTGCGGAGTGGGGGGGGAGAACTGAAGCTTTCTTT

V gene: TRBV29-1
CDR3 length: 17
clone size: few
D gene: .
J gene: TRBJ2-1
CDR3 protein: CSVEGRTTSLGYNEQFF
CDR3 DNA: TGCAGCGTTGAGGGCCGGACGACCAGCCTTGGCTACAATGAGCAGTTCTTC

V gene: TRBV20-1
CDR3 length: 13
clone size: few
D gene: .
J gene: TRBJ2-1
CDR3 protein: CSARDIEQHEQFF
CDR3 DNA: TGCAGTGCTAGAGATATCGAGCAGCATGAGCAGTTCTTC

V gene: TRBV5-6
CDR3 length: 22
clone size: .
D gene: TRBD2
J gene: TRBJ2-4
CDR3 protein: CASSLAAAGGGLAHLAKNIQYF
CDR3 DNA: TGTGCCAGCAGCTTGGCAGCTGCGGGAGGAGGTTTGGCCCATCTTGCCAAAAACATTCAGTACTTC

V gene: TRBV25-1
CDR3 length: 13
clone size: few
D gene: TRBD2
J gene: TRBJ2-5
CDR3 protein: CATGGDLKETQYF
CDR3 DNA: TGTGCCACCGGGGGGGACCTCAAAGAGACCCAGTACTTC

V gene: TRBV20-1
CDR3 length: 14
clone size: few
D gene: TRBD1
J gene: TRBJ2-7
CDR3 protein: CSAFRTGIFYEQYF
CDR3 DNA: TGCAGTGCATTCCGGACAGGGATATTCTACGAGCAGTACTTC

V gene: TRBV27
CDR3 length: 13
clone size: .
D gene: .
J gene: TRBJ2-1
CDR3 protein: CASSYTQGYEQFF
CDR3 DNA: TGTGCCAGCAGTTACACACAGGGCTATGAGCAGTTCTTC

V gene: TRBV29-1
CDR3 length: 11
clone size: .
D gene: .
J gene: TRBJ2-3
CDR3 protein: CSDARGDTQYF
CDR3 DNA: TGCAGCGACGCCAGGGGAGATACGCAGTATTTT